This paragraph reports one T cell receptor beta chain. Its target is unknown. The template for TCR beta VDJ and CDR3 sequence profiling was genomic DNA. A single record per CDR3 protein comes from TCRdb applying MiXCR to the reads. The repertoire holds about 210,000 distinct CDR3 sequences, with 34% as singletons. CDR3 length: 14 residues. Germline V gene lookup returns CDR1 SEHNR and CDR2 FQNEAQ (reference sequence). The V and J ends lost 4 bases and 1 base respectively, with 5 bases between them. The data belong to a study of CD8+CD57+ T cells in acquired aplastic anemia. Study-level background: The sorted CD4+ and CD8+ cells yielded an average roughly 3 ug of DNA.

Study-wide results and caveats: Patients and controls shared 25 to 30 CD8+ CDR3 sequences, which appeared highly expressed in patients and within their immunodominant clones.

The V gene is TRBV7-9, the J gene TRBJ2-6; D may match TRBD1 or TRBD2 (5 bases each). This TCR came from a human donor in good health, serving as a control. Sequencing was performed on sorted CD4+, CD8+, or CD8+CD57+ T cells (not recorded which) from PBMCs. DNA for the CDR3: TGTGCCAGCAGCTGGGGGTCTGGGGCCAACGTCCTGACTTTC. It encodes CASSWGSGANVLTF.